The rows below give T cell receptor beta chains drawn from one sample of a study of cytomegalovirus exposure and HLA in healthy donors. The method was immunoSEQ multiplex PCR; TCRdb's version includes in-frame clones alone and lacks a portion of them. The data contain 70,000 or so clones, about nine tenths of them singletons. Sequencing was performed on PBMCs. Receptors originate from a woman aged 30 to 39 in good health and CMV-seronegative. CDR3s include the opening cysteine and the closing phenylalanine or tryptophan. D genes are given only for firm matches. Size tells how often a clone was seen (once, few, many) or the class of an expanded clone, and some rows leave it out.

>TRBJ2-6|-|-|TRBV5-1
CASSPGGNSGANVLTF
TGCGCCAGCAGCCCCGGGGGAAACTCTGGGGCCAACGTCCTGACTTTC
>TRBJ2-3|once|-|TRBV7-2
CASSPRRSGDTQYF
TGTGCCAGCAGCCCCCGGAGGTCTGGGGATACGCAGTATTTT
>TRBJ1-2|-|TRBD1|TRBV7-7
CASIPGDRTCYGYTF
TGTGCTAGCATTCCCGGGGACAGAACTTGCTATGGCTACACCTTC
>TRBJ1-4|-|-|TRBV7-9
CASEASTNEKLFF
TGTGCCAGCGAGGCCTCAACTAATGAAAAACTGTTTTTT
>TRBJ1-3|once|-|TRBV18
CASSPAGSGNTIYF
TGTGCCAGCTCACCCGCAGGTTCGGGAAACACCATATATTTT
>TRBJ2-1|-|TRBD2|TRBV11-3
CASSLELAGYEQFF
TGTGCCAGCAGCTTAGAACTAGCGGGCTATGAGCAGTTCTTC
>TRBJ2-5|once|TRBD1|TRBV7-2
CASSHINRGHDRGAQYF
TGTGCCAGCAGCCATATTAACAGGGGGCACGACCGGGGGGCCCAGTACTTC
>TRBJ2-2|-|TRBD1|TRBV7-7
CASSFGQGAPGELFF
TGTGCTAGCAGCTTCGGACAGGGGGCGCCCGGGGAGCTGTTTTTT
>TRBJ1-2|once|TRBD1|TRBV29-1
CSVVRQGSVSYGYTF
TGCAGCGTCGTCAGACAGGGCTCGGTCAGCTATGGCTACACCTTC
>TRBJ2-3|few|-|TRBV11-3
CASSTPPSPSQYF
TGTGCCAGCAGCACCCCCCCAAGCCCTTCCCAGTATTTT
>TRBJ2-7|-|-|TRBV6-5
CASSYRQGYEQYF
TGTGCCAGCAGTTACAGGCAGGGGTACGAGCAGTACTTC
>TRBJ2-7|few|TRBD2|TRBV5-6
CASSLFLASGYYEQYF
TGTGCCAGCAGCTTGTTCTTGGCTAGCGGGTACTACGAGCAGTACTTC
>TRBJ2-7|-|TRBD2|TRBV4-2
CASSQDSGSSPSEQYF
TGTGCCAGCAGCCAAGACAGCGGGAGCTCTCCAAGCGAGCAGTACTTC
>TRBJ2-1|-|TRBD2|TRBV9
CASSAGGTSGSDEQFF
TGTGCCAGCAGCGCCGGAGGGACTAGCGGATCCGATGAGCAGTTCTTC
>TRBJ2-5|-|-|TRBV7-9
CASRPAPTGRALETQYF
TGTGCCAGCAGACCAGCACCAACGGGCAGGGCTTTAGAGACCCAGTACTTC
>TRBJ1-5|once|-|TRBV7-2
CASSQAGYSNQPQHF
TGTGCCAGCAGCCAGGCAGGCTATAGCAATCAGCCCCAGCATTTT
>TRBJ2-7|-|-|TRBV28
CASSWLGSYEQYF
TGTGCCAGCTCTTGGTTGGGCAGCTACGAGCAGTACTTC
>TRBJ2-7|-|TRBD1|TRBV11-2
CASSPGQGGYEQYF
TGTGCCAGCAGCCCGGGACAGGGGGGGTACGAGCAGTACTTC
>TRBJ1-3|-|TRBD1|TRBV4-3
CASSQDRGPGNTIYF
TGCGCCAGCAGCCAAGACAGGGGGCCAGGAAACACCATATATTTT
>TRBJ1-5|-|TRBD1|TRBV30
CAWSVGTGVYSNQPQHF
TGTGCCTGGAGTGTAGGGACAGGGGTATATAGCAATCAGCCCCAGCATTTT
>TRBJ2-1|-|TRBD1|TRBV6-1
CASSPGGQGAYEQFF
TGTGCCAGCAGTCCCGGGGGACAGGGGGCCTACGAGCAGTTCTTC
>TRBJ2-1|-|-|TRBV19
CASRPLVDSNEQFF
TGTGCCAGTAGACCCCTCGTGGACAGCAATGAGCAGTTCTTC
>TRBJ1-4|-|-|TRBV29-1
CSVRGINEKLFF
TGCAGCGTGAGGGGGATAAATGAAAAACTGTTTTTT
>TRBJ2-5|once|TRBD1|TRBV28
CASSADRGLQETQYF
TGTGCCAGCAGTGCCGACAGGGGGCTCCAAGAGACCCAGTACTTC
>TRBJ2-2|-|-|TRBV7-3
CASSPGSNTGELFF
TGTGCCAGCAGCCCCGGGTCAAACACCGGGGAGCTGTTTTTT
>TRBJ1-1|once|TRBD1|TRBV9
CASSVGQGAMNTEAFF
TGTGCCAGCAGCGTAGGTCAGGGGGCCATGAACACTGAAGCTTTCTTT
>TRBJ2-7|-|TRBD2|TRBV30
CAWSGPGLADSRAEQYF
TGTGCCTGGAGTGGCCCGGGACTAGCTGACAGTAGAGCCGAGCAGTACTTC
>TRBJ2-4|-|-|TRBV6-5
CASGPDSRGNIQYF
TGTGCCAGCGGCCCAGATTCCCGGGGAAACATTCAGTACTTC
>TRBJ2-7|-|-|TRBV4-2
CASSQGNQGYLSEQYF
TGTGCCAGCAGCCAAGGGAACCAGGGATACCTAAGCGAGCAGTACTTC
>TRBJ1-3|-|-|TRBV30
CAWSLLGNTIYF
TGTGCCTGGAGCCTACTCGGAAACACCATATATTTT
>TRBJ1-1|-|TRBD1|TRBV19
CASSPGQGSTEAFF
TGTGCCAGTAGTCCGGGACAGGGGAGCACTGAAGCTTTCTTT
>TRBJ2-5|-|TRBD2|TRBV19
CASSIVTTSGRAGQETQYF
TGTGCCAGTAGTATAGTGACGACTAGCGGGAGGGCCGGGCAAGAGACCCAGTACTTC
>TRBJ2-7|-|TRBD1|TRBV11-3
CASSRDSSYEQYF
TGTGCCAGCAGCAGGGACAGCTCCTACGAGCAGTACTTC
>TRBJ1-5|-|-|TRBV5-5
CASSLDPGGSGQPQHF
TGTGCCAGCAGCTTGGATCCGGGAGGGTCCGGTCAGCCCCAGCATTTT
>TRBJ1-2|-|TRBD1|TRBV10-3
CAISDEGAFNYGYTF
TGTGCCATCAGTGACGAGGGGGCGTTTAACTATGGCTACACCTTC
>TRBJ2-1|-|TRBD2|TRBV11-2
CASTRTSGVPQEQFF
TGTGCCAGCACCAGGACTAGCGGAGTCCCCCAGGAGCAGTTCTTC
>TRBJ1-1|once|TRBD1|TRBV6-5
CASSYETGKAFF
TGTGCCAGCAGTTACGAGACAGGGAAAGCTTTCTTT
>TRBJ2-1|-|TRBD2|TRBV2
CASRVGLDYNEQFF
TGTGCCAGCAGAGTCGGACTAGACTACAATGAGCAGTTCTTC
>TRBJ2-2|-|TRBD2|TRBV19
CASTSGFRTGELFF
TGTGCCAGTACTAGCGGGTTCCGAACCGGGGAGCTGTTTTTT
>TRBJ2-4|few|-|TRBV1
CTSSVRRDRPAKNIQYF
TGCACCAGCAGCGTCCGTCGGGACAGACCAGCCAAAAACATTCAGTACTTC
>TRBJ2-1|-|TRBD2|TRBV7-9
CSSSLGRGLANYNEQFF
TGTTCCAGCAGCTTAGGCCGGGGACTAGCGAACTACAATGAGCAGTTCTTC
>TRBJ1-2|-|-|TRBV28
CASSSSGTQLGGYTF
TGTGCCAGCAGTTCATCCGGGACACAGTTGGGAGGCTACACCTTC
>TRBJ2-5|-|TRBD1|TRBV9
CASSTGVGETQYF
TGTGCCAGCAGCACAGGGGTGGGGGAGACCCAGTACTTC
>TRBJ1-1|-|-|TRBV7-9
CASSLQKNTEAFF
TGTGCCAGCAGCTTACAGAAGAACACTGAAGCTTTCTTT
>TRBJ2-1|once|TRBD2|TRBV27
CASSLALSSGRVNEQFF
TGTGCCAGCAGTTTAGCCCTTTCTAGCGGGAGGGTCAATGAGCAGTTCTTC
>TRBJ2-5|-|-|TRBV9
CASSVELDRETQYF
TGTGCCAGCAGCGTAGAACTAGACCGGGAGACCCAGTACTTC
>TRBJ2-2|-|TRBD2|TRBV19
CASTLLAGVNTGELFF
TGTGCCAGTACCCTGCTAGCGGGAGTGAACACCGGGGAGCTGTTTTTT
>TRBJ1-3|medium-sized|-|TRBV10-1
CASSRDLSSGNTIYF
TGCGCCAGCAGTCGGGACTTGAGCTCTGGAAACACCATATATTTT